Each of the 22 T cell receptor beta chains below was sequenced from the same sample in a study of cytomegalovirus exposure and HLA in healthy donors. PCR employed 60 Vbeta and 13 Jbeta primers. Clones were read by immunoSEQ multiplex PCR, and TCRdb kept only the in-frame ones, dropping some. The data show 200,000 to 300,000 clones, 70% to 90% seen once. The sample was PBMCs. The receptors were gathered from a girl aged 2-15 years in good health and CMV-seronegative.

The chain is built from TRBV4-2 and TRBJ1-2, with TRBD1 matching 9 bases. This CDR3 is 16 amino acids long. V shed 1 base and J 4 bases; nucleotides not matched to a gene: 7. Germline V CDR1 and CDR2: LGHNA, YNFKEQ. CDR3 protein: CASSQGGTGWVYGYTF. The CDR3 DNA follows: TGTGCCAGCAGCCAAGGAGGGACAGGGTGGGTCTATGGCTACACCTTC.

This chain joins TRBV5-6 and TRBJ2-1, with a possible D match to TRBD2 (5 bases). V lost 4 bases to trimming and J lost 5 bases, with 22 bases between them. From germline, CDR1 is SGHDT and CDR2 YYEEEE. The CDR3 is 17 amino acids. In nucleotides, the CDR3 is TGTGCCAGCAGCATCCCGGGGAGAGTGGTACTAGACAATGAGCAGTTCTTC. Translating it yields CASSIPGRVVLDNEQFF.

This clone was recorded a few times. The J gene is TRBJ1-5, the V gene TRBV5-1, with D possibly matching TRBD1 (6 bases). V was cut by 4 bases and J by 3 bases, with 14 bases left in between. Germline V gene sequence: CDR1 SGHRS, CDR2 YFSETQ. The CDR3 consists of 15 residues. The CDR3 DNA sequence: TGCGCCAGCAGCCTCACAGGGAACGCCAATCAGCCCCAGCATTTT. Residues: CASSLTGNANQPQHF.

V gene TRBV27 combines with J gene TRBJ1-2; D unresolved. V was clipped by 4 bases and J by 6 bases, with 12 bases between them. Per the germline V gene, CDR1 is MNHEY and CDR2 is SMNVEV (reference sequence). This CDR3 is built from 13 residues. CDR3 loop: CASSSRTGNGYTF. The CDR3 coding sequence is TGTGCCAGCAGTTCCCGGACGGGGAATGGCTACACCTTC.

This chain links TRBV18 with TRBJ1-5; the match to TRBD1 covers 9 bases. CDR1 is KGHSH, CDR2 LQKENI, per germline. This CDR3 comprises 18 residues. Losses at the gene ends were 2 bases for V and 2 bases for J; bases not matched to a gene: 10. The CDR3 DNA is TGTGCCAGCTCACCAGTAACCCTGGGACAGGGTGGCAATCAGCCCCAGCATTTT. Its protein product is CASSPVTLGQGGNQPQHF.

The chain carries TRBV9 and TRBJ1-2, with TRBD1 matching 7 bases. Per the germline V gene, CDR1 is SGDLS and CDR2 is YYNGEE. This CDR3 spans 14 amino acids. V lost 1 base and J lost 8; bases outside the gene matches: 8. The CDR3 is CASSVRARGSGYTF. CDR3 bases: TGTGCCAGCAGCGTACGGGCCAGGGGGAGCGGCTACACCTTC.

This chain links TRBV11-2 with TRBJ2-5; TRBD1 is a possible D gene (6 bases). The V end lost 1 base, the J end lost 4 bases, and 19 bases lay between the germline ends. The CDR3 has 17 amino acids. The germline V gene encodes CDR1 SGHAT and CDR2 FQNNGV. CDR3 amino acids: CASSLARTQGPTETQYF. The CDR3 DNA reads TGTGCCAGCAGCTTAGCACGAACCCAGGGGCCCACAGAGACCCAGTACTTC.

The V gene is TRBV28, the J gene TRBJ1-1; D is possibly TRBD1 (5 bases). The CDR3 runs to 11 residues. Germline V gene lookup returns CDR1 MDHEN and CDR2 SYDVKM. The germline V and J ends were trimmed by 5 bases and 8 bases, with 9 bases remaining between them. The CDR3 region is CASSTGDEAFF. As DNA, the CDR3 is TGTGCCAGCAGTACGGGGGACGAAGCTTTCTTT.

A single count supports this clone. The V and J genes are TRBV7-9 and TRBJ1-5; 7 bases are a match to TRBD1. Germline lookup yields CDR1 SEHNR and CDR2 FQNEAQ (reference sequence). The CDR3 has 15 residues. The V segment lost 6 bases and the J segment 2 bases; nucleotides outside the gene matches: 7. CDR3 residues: CASSSTGKGNQPQHF. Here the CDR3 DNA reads TGTGCCAGCAGTTCGACAGGGAAAGGCAATCAGCCCCAGCATTTT.

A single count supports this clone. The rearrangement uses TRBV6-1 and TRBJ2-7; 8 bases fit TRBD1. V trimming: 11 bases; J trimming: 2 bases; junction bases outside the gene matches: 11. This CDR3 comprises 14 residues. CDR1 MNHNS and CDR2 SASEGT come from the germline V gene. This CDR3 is CALKRGQGPYEQYF. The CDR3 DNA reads TGTGCCCTCAAAAGAGGACAGGGTCCCTACGAGCAGTACTTC.

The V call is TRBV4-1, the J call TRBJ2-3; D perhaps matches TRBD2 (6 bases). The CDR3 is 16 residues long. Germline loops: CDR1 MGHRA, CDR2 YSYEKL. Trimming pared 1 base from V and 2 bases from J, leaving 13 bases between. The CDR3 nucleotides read TGCGCCAGCAGCCAAGCCCCGGGACTTACCACAGATACGCAGTATTTT. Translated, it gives CASSQAPGLTTDTQYF.

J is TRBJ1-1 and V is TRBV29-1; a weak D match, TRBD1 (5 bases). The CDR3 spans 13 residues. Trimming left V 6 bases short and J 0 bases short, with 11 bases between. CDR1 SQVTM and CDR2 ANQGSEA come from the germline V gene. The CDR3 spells CSVAGRLNTEAFF. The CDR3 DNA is TGCAGCGTAGCGGGACGGCTGAACACTGAAGCTTTCTTT. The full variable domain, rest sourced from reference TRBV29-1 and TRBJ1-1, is SAVISQKPSRDICQRGTSLTIQCQVDSQVTMMFWYRQQPGQSLTLIATANQGSEATYESGFVIDKFPISRPNLTFSTLTVSNMSPEDSSIYLCSVAGRLNTEAFFGQGTRLTVV.

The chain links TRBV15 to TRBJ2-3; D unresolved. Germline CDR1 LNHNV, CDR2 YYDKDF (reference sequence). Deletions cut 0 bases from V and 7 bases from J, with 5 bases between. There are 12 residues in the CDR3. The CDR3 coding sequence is TGTGCCACCAGCAGAGATCTAAATACGCAGTATTTT. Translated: CATSRDLNTQYF.

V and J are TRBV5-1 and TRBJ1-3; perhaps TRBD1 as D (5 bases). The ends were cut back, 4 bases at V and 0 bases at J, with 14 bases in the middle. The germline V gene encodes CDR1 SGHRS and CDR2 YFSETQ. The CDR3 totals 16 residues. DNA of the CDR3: TGCGCCAGCAGCGGGGAACAGGACGGCTCTGGAAACACCATATATTTT. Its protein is CASSGEQDGSGNTIYF.

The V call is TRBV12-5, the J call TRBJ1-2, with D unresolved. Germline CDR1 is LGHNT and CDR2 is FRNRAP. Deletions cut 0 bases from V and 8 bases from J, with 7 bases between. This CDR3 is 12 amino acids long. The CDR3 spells CASGLVPGGYTF. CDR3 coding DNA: TGTGCTAGTGGTTTGGTCCCGGGGGGCTACACCTTC.

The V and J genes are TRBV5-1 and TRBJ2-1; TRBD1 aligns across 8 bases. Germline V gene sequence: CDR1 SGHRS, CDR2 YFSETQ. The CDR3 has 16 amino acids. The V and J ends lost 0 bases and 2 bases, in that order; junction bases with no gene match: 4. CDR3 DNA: TGCGCCAGCAGCTTGGCACAGGGGGGTCCCTACAATGAGCAGTTCTTC. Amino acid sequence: CASSLAQGGPYNEQFF.

CDR3 nucleotide sequence: TGTGCCAGCTATGGACAGGAAGAGACCCAGTACTTC. Amino acids: CASYGQEETQYF. The chain uses TRBV2 and TRBJ2-5; 7 positions match TRBD1. V lost 8 bases and J lost 3; bases outside the gene matches: 3. CDR3 length: 12 residues. Germline values: CDR1 SNHLY, CDR2 FYNNEI.

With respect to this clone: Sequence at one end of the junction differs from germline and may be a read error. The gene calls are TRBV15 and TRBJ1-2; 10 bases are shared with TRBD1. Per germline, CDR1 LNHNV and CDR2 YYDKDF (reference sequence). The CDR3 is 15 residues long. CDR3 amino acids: CATSRDIPGQGTQYF. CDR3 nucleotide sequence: TGTGCCACCAGCAGGGATATACCGGGACAGGGGACCCAATACTTC.

Written as DNA, the CDR3 is TGCGCCAGCAGCCAAACTAGCGGGAGGGCCGATACGCAGTATTTT. Residues: CASSQTSGRADTQYF. V usage is TRBV5-1 and J usage is TRBJ2-3, with 13 bases that match TRBD2. Germline V CDR1 and CDR2: SGHRS, YFSETQ. The length of the CDR3 is 15 residues. V trimming: 4 bases; J trimming: 6 bases; junction bases outside the gene matches: 5.

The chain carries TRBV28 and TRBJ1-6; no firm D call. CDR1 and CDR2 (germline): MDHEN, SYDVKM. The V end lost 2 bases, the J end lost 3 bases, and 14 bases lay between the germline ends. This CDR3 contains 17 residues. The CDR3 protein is CASSLTEGGNYNSPLHF. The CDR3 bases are TGTGCCAGCAGTTTAACGGAGGGAGGTAACTATAATTCACCCCTCCACTTT.

The chain's CDR3 is CAWSQTGGSYNEQFF. The CDR3 DNA follows: TGTGCCTGGAGCCAGACAGGGGGCTCATACAATGAGCAGTTCTTC. J is TRBJ2-1 and V is TRBV30; 10 positions match TRBD1. The CDR3 sequence is 15 residues long. J lost 4 bases, V lost 3 bases, and 6 bases had no gene match. Germline CDR1 is GTSNPN and CDR2 is SVGIG (reference sequence).

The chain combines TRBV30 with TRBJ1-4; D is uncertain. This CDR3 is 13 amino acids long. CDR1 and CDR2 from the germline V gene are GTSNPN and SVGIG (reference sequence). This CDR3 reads CAFSSATNEKLFF. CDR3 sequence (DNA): TGTGCTTTCTCCTCTGCAACTAATGAAAAACTGTTTTTT. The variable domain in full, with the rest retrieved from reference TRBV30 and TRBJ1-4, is SQTIHQWPATLVQPVGSPLSLECTVEGTSNPNLYWYRQAAGRGLQLLFYSVGIGQISSEVPQNLSASRPQDRQFILSSKKLLLSDSGFYLCAFSSATNEKLFFGSGTQLSVL.